The next 7 T cell receptor beta chains were all read from a single sample in a study of beta chain features in type 1 diabetes. Expressed TCRB transcripts were sequenced because the entire RNA isolate underwent reverse transcription. The method was immunoSEQ multiplex PCR; TCRdb's version includes in-frame clones alone and lacks a portion of them. The data contain around 430,000 clones, 30% of them seen just once; the ten biggest clones take up 0.065%. The source material was naive CD4+ T cells from blood. These receptors originate from a man younger than 35 in good health.

This clone was seen more than once but under ten times. The gene calls are TRBV6-5 and TRBJ2-3, with 8 bases identical to TRBD2. V lost 4 bases and J lost 7; bases outside the gene matches: 7. This CDR3 is built from 14 residues. Germline V CDR1 and CDR2: MNHEY, SVGAGI. The CDR3 region has the DNA TGTGCCAGCAGTTCAGCGGGAGTGGGACATACGCAGTATTTT. This translates into CASSSAGVGHTQYF.

Only a few counts were recorded for this clone. CDR3 residues: CASSPRGQPYEQYF. The DNA for the CDR3 is TGTGCCAGCAGCCCGAGGGGACAGCCTTACGAGCAGTACTTC. The chain recombines TRBV7-9 with TRBJ2-7; 7 bases agree with TRBD1. CDR3 length: 14 residues. The germline CDR1 and CDR2 sequences are SEHNR and FQNEAQ (reference sequence). V shed 5 bases and J 4 bases; nucleotides not matched to a gene: 8.

The chain links TRBV25-1 to TRBJ2-4; tentatively, D is TRBD1 or TRBD2 (6 bases each). The germline CDR1 and CDR2 sequences are MGHDK and SYGVNS. Trimming took 3 bases from V and 8 from J, leaving 11 bases between them. The CDR3 extends over 13 amino acids. CDR3 in DNA: TGTGCCAGCAGTGACCCGGGGGCGGACATTCAGTACTTC. Its protein product is CASSDPGADIQYF. Drawing the rest from reference TRBV25-1 and TRBJ2-4, the complete variable domain is EADIYQTPRYLVIGTGKKITLECSQTMGHDKMYWYQQDPGMELHLIHYSYGVNSTEKGDLSSESTVSRIRTEHFPLTLESARPSHTSQYLCASSDPGADIQYFGAGTRLSVL.

Turning to this clone: Other DNA variants within this sample encode the same CDR3. The rearrangement links TRBV30 to TRBJ2-3; a possible D gene is TRBD1 (6 bases). The CDR3 is 13 amino acids. The V and J ends lost 2 bases and 2 bases respectively, with 8 bases between them. The germline V gene has CDR1 GTSNPN and CDR2 SVGIG (reference sequence). The CDR3 loop is CAWSRGSTDTQYF. Written as DNA, the CDR3 is TGTGCCTGGAGTAGGGGGTCCACAGATACGCAGTATTTT.

This chain links TRBV11-2 with TRBJ2-1; possible D gene TRBD2, 6 bases. V lost 4 bases and J lost 8, with 24 bases in between. This CDR3 comprises 17 residues. Germline V gene lookup returns CDR1 SGHAT and CDR2 FQNNGV. CDR3 sequence: CASSSPGPGTAYHEQFF. CDR3 coding DNA: TGTGCCAGCAGCTCTCCTGGACCCGGGACTGCGTATCATGAGCAGTTCTTC.

This clone turned up a few times. The chain couples TRBV6-5 to TRBJ2-1, with D perhaps TRBD2 (6 bases). This CDR3 contains 13 residues. Trimming removed 5 bases at V and 7 bases at J, with 12 bases between. Germline values: CDR1 MNHEY, CDR2 SVGAGI. CDR3 in amino acids: CASSPHRGNEQFF. CDR3 coding DNA: TGTGCCAGCAGTCCCCACCGGGGGAATGAGCAGTTCTTC.

About this clone itself: The sample contains more than one DNA sequence encoding this CDR3. The chain joins TRBV9 to TRBJ2-7, with TRBD1 matching over 7 bases. The junction had 5 bases not matched to a gene; V was cut back by 0 bases and J by 5 bases. The germline V gene encodes CDR1 SGDLS and CDR2 YYNGEE. CDR3 length equals 14 residues. The CDR3: CASSVEVGGDEQYF. The CDR3 nucleotides are TGTGCCAGCAGCGTAGAAGTAGGGGGCGACGAGCAGTACTTC.